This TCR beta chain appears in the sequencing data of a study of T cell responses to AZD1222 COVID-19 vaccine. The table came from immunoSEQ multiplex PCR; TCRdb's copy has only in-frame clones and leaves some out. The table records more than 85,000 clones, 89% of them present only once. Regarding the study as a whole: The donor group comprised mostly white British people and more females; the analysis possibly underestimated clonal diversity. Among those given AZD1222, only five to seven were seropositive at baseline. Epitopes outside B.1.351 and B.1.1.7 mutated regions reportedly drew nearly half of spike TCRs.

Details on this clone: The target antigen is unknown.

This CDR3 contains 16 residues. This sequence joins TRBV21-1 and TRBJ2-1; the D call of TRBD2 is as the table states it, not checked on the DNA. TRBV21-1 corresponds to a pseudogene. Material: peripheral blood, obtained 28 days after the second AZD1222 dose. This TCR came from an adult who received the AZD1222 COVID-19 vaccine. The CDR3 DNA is TGTGCCAGCAGCAAAGCAGGGAGTAGGGTAGCAACTGAGCAGTTCTTC. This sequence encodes CASSKAGSRVATEQFF.